Listed below are T cell receptor beta chains from one sample, sequenced in a study of blood T cell repertoires in COVID-19. TCRdb's copy holds only in-frame clones and misses some; the assay was immunoSEQ multiplex PCR. Seen here are hundreds of thousands of clones, under 90% observed once, and the top ten hold around 4.2%. The sample comprised PBMCs or T cells enriched from blood (not recorded which). The receptors shown here come from a woman aged 25 to 45 with acute COVID-19. Each CDR3 is given with its conserved first and last residue. D genes are given only for firm matches. Size is omitted from some rows. Given values are once, few, many or a class for expanded clones.

j_gene	v_gene	abundance	d_gene	CDR3nt	CDR3aa
TRBJ1-1	TRBV4-3	NA	NA	TGCGCCAGCAGCCAAGGGGGTCACAGGCGCACTGAAGCTTTCTTT	CASSQGGHRRTEAFF
TRBJ1-5	TRBV19	NA	NA	TGTGCCAGTAGTACACAGATGGCCCATCAGCCCCAGCATTTT	CASSTQMAHQPQHF
TRBJ2-3	TRBV5-8	NA	NA	TGTGCCAGCAGACAGACGGCCACAGATACGCAGTATTTT	CASRQTATDTQYF
TRBJ2-1	TRBV2	NA	NA	TGTGCCAGCGGATCAGAAGGACTTTCATACAATGAGCAGTTCTTC	CASGSEGLSYNEQFF
TRBJ2-7	TRBV6-5	NA	TRBD1	TGTGCCAGCATTCGACGGACAGGGGGCCTCTCCGAGCAGTACTTC	CASIRRTGGLSEQYF
TRBJ1-1	TRBV19	NA	TRBD1	TGTGCCAGTAGTATAGGAGGGGGCGAAGCTTTCTTT	CASSIGGGEAFF
TRBJ1-1	TRBV10-1	NA	NA	TGCGCCAGCAGTGAGGGGCCGCCGGGGACTGAAGCTTTCTTT	CASSEGPPGTEAFF
TRBJ2-7	TRBV11-2	NA	NA	TGTGCCAGCAGCTTCAGGGCAGGAACGACGCGTTCCTACGAGCAGTACTTC	CASSFRAGTTRSYEQYF
TRBJ1-1	TRBV5-1	NA	NA	TGCGCCAGCAGAGGGGGGGCTGAAGCTTTCTTT	CASRGGAEAFF
TRBJ1-2	TRBV30	NA	NA	TGTGCCTGGAGTGTACGCTGGGGGCGTAACTATGGCTACACCTTC	CAWSVRWGRNYGYTF
TRBJ2-7	TRBV9	medium-sized	TRBD1	TGTGCCAGCAGCGTAGTTCCCGGACAGGTGTACGAGCAGTACTTC	CASSVVPGQVYEQYF
TRBJ1-3	TRBV6-5	NA	TRBD1	TGTGCCAGCGGGACAGCCTCTGGAAACACCATATATTTT	CASGTASGNTIYF
TRBJ2-2	TRBV5-6	NA	TRBD1	TGTGCCAGCAGTCCTAGGACAGGGGGGACCGGGGAGCTGTTTTTT	CASSPRTGGTGELFF
TRBJ2-7	TRBV18	NA	TRBD1	TGTGCCAGCTCACGGACAGGGAACGAGCAGTACTTC	CASSRTGNEQYF
TRBJ1-5	TRBV7-8	NA	TRBD1	TGTGCCAGCAGCTACAGGGGGATTAATCAGCCCCAGCATTTT	CASSYRGINQPQHF
TRBJ2-3	TRBV7-8	NA	TRBD2	TGTGCCAGCAGCTTACTAGCGGGGGTCACAGATACGCAGTATTTT	CASSLLAGVTDTQYF
TRBJ2-1	TRBV4-1	NA	NA	TGCGCCAGCAGCCCTACAAGCGCGGCCCCCTACAATGAGCAGTTCTTC	CASSPTSAAPYNEQFF
TRBJ1-2	TRBV24-1	NA	NA	TGTGCCACCAGTGCGGGGGTTGGGGGCTACACCTTC	CATSAGVGGYTF
TRBJ1-2	TRBV2	NA	TRBD1	TGTGCCAGCAGTCGACAGGGCGATGGCTACACCTTC	CASSRQGDGYTF
TRBJ2-2	TRBV7-3	NA	NA	TGTGCCAGCAGCTTACTACCGCCGGGGGGCCTCCCCGGGGAGCTGTTTTTT	CASSLLPPGGLPGELFF
TRBJ1-4	TRBV5-1	NA	TRBD1	TGCGCCAGCAGCTTAAGACAGGGTAATGGAAAACTGTTTTTT	CASSLRQGNGKLFF
TRBJ1-1	TRBV12-3/TRBV12-4	NA	NA	TGTGCCAGCAGAAGACTAAGCGCTGAAGCTTTCTTT	CASRRLSAEAFF
TRBJ1-6	TRBV7-2	NA	TRBD1	TGTGCCAGCAGCCCGAGGGGGCCGCTTCCTTATAATTCACCCCTCCACTTT	CASSPRGPLPYNSPLHF
TRBJ1-6	TRBV12-5	NA	NA	TGTGCTAGTGGTATCGGACACTCACTAATACCCCTCCACTTT	CASGIGHSLIPLHF
TRBJ2-1	TRBV19	NA	TRBD2	TGTGCCAGTAGTAATGAGACTAGCTGGCCCTTGGATGAGCAGTTCTTC	CASSNETSWPLDEQFF
TRBJ1-5	TRBV7-2	NA	NA	TGTGCCAGCAGCCCCCACGGGTCCAGAAATCAGCCCCAGCATTTT	CASSPHGSRNQPQHF
TRBJ1-1	TRBV6-5	NA	TRBD1	TGTGCCAGCAGACTGGACAGGGGGAACACTGAAGCTTTCTTT	CASRLDRGNTEAFF
TRBJ1-2	TRBV27	NA	TRBD1	TGTGCCAGCAGTTTGTCGGGACAGGGCCCCTTCAACTATGGCTACACCTTC	CASSLSGQGPFNYGYTF
TRBJ2-5	TRBV25-1	NA	NA	TGTGCCAGCAGTGAACGCAGGGGAGAAGAGACCCAGTACTTC	CASSERRGEETQYF